This T cell receptor (beta chain) was sequenced for a study of beta chain features in type 1 diabetes. Points from the study as a whole: Type 1 diabetes patients showed a moderate but significant shortening of TCRB CDR3s in all four CD4+ subsets.

Every isolated RNA sample was fully reverse transcribed, so sequencing captured expressed TCRB transcripts. TCRdb's table, derived via immunoSEQ multiplex PCR, lists solely in-frame clones and lacks some. The sample lists approximately 15,000 clones, around 77% seen once, with around 0.31% in the top ten. Deletions cut 0 bases from V and 7 bases from J, with 21 bases between. This CDR3 has 18 amino acids. Germline assignment: CDR1 WSHSY and CDR2 SAAADI. By way of CD45RO/CCR7/CD25/CD127/CD95/CD27, the CD4+ regulatory, stem cell-like memory, central memory and naive cells were sorted. In regard to this clone: The antigen is not known.

The chain has TRBV10-2 and TRBJ1-4; the D gene is possibly TRBD1 (5 bases). The receptor was derived from a woman younger than 35 with type 1 diabetes. The sample consisted of stem cell memory CD4+ T cells from blood. Here the CDR3 DNA reads TGCGCCAGCAGTGAGTCCTCCCGACAACTGGCAGGGCGTGAAAAACTGTTTTTT. Encoded protein: CASSESSRQLAGREKLFF.